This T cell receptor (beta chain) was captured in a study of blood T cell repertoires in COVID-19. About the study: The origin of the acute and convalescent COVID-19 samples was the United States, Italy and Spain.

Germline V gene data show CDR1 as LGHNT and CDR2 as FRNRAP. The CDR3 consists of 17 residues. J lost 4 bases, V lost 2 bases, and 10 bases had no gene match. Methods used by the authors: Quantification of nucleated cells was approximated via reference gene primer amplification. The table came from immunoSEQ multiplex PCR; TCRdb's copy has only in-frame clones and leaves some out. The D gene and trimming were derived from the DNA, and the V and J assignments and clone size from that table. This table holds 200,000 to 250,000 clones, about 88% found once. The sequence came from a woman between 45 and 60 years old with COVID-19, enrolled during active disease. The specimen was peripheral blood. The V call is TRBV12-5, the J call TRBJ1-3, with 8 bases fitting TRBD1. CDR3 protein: CASGLYGQGRPGNTIYF. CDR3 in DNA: TGTGCTAGTGGTTTGTATGGACAGGGAAGGCCAGGAAACACCATATATTTT.